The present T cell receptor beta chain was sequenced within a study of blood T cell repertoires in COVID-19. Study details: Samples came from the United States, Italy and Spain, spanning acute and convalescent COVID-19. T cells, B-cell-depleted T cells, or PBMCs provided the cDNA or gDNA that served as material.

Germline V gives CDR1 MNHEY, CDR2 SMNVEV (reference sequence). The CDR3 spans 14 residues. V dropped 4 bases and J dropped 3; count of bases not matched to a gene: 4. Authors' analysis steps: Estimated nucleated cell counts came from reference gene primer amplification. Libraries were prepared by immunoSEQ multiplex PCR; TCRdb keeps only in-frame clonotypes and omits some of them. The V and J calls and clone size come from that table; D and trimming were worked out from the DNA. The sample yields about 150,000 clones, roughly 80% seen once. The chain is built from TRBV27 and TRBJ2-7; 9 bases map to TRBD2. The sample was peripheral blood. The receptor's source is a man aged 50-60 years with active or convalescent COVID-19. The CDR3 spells CASSSSGTGYEQYF. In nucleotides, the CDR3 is TGTGCCAGCAGTTCTAGCGGGACCGGCTACGAGCAGTACTTC.